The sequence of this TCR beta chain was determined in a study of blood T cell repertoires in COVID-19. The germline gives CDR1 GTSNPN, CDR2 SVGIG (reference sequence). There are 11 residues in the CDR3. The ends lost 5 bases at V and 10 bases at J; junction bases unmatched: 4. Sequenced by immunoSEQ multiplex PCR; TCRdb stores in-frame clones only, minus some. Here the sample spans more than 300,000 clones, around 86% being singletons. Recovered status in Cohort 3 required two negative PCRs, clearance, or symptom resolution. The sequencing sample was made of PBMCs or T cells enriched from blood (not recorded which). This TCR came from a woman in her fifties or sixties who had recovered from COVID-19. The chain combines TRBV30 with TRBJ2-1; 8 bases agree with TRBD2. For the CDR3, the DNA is TGTGCCTGGGGAGCGGGGGTGGAGCAGTTCTTC. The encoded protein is CAWGAGVEQFF.